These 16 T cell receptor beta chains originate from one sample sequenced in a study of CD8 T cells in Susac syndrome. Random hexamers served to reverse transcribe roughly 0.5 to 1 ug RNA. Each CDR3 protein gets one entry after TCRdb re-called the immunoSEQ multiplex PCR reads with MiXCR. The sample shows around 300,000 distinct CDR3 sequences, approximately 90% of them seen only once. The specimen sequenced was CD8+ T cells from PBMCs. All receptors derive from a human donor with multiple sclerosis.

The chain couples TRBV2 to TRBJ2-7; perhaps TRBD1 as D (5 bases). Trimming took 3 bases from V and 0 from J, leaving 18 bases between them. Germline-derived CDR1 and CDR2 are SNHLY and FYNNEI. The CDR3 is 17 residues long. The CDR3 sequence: CASSDGARGVSSYEQYF. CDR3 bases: TGTGCCAGCAGTGATGGGGCGCGAGGAGTGAGCTCCTACGAGCAGTACTTC.

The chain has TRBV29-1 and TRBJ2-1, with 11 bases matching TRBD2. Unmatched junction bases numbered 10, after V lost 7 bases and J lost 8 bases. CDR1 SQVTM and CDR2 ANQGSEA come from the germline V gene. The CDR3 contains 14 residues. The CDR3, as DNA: TGCAGCGCTCTAACTAGCGGGAGTTTGTATGAGCAGTTCTTC. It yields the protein CSALTSGSLYEQFF.

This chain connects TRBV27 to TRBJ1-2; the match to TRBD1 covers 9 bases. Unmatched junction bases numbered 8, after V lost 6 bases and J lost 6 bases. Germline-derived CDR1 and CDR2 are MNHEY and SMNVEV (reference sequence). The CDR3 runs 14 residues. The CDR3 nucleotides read TGTGCCAGCAGAAACACAGGGGGCGCTGATGGCTACACCTTC. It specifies CASRNTGGADGYTF.

The DNA of the CDR3 is TGTGCCAGCAGTTTACGCGGGCCGAGAAGCCGGGAGCTGTTTTTT. The encoded protein is CASSLRGPRSRELFF. This sequence joins TRBV28 and TRBJ2-2; TRBD2 is a possible D gene (5 bases). Germline V gives CDR1 MDHEN, CDR2 SYDVKM. The CDR3 has 15 amino acids. V lost 2 bases to trimming and J lost 9 bases, with 16 bases between them. Together with reference TRBV28 and TRBJ2-2, the CDR3 gives the full variable domain: DVKVTQSSRYLVKRTGEKVFLECVQDMDHENMFWYRQDPGLGLRLIYFSYDVKMKEKGDIPEGYSVSREKKERFSLILESASTNQTSMYLCASSLRGPRSRELFFGEGSRLTVL.

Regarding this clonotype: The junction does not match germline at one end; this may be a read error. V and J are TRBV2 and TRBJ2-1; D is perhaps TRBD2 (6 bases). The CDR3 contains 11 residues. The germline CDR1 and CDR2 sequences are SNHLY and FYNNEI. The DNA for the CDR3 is TGTGCCAGCAGTCCCCGGGGACTCGTACTCTTC. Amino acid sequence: CASSPRGLVLF.

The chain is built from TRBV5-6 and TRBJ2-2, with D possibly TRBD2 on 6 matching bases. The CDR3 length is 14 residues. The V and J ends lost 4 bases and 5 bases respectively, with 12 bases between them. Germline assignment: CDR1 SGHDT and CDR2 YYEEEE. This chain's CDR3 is CASSARRETGELFF. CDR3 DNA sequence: TGTGCCAGCAGCGCTCGACGGGAGACCGGGGAGCTGTTTTTT. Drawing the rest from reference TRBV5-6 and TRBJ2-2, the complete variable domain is DAGVTQSPTHLIKTRGQQVTLRCSPKSGHDTVSWYQQALGQGPQFIFQYYEEEERQRGNFPDRFSGHQFPNYSSELNVNALLLGDSALYLCASSARRETGELFFGEGSRLTVL.

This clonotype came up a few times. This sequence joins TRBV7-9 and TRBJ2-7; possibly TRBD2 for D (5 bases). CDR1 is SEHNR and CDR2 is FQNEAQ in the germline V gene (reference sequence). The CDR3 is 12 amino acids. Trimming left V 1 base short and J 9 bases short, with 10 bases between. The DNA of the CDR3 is TGTGCCAGCAGCTTAGTGGAGGAGCGGCAGTACTTC. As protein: CASSLVEERQYF.

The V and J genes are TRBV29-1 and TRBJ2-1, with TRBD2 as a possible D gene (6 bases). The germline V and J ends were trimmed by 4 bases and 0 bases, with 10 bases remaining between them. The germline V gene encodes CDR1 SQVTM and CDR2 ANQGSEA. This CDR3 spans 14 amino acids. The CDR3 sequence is CSVAGSSSYNEQFF. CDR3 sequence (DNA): TGCAGCGTTGCCGGGAGTAGCTCCTACAATGAGCAGTTCTTC.

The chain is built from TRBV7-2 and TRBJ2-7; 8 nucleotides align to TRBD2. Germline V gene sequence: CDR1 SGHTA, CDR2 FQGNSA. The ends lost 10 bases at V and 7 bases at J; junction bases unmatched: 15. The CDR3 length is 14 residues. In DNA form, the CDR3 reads TGTGCCACCTCGCGCGGACTAGCAGGGCCTGAGCAGTACTTC. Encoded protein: CATSRGLAGPEQYF.

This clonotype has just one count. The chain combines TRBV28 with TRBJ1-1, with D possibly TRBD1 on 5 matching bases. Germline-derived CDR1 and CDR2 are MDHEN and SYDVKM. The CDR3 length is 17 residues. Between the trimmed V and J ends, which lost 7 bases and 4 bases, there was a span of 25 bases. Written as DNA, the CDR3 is TGTGCCAGCATTAGCCCCACTGGGGGGGTGAGGGGCACTGAAGCTTTCTTT. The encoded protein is CASISPTGGVRGTEAFF.

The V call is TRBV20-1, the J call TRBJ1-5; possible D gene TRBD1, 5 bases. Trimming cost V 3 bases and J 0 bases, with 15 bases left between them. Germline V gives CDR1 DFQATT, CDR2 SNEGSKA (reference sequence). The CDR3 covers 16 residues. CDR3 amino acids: CSASDMEGNSNQPQHF. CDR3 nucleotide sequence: TGCAGTGCTAGTGATATGGAGGGGAATAGCAATCAGCCCCAGCATTTT.

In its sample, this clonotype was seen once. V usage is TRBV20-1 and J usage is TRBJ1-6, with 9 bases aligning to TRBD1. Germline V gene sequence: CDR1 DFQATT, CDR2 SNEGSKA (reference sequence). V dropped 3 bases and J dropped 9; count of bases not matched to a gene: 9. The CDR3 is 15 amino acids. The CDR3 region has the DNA TGCAGTGCTAGCCTCCGGGACAGGGATACTTCACCCCTCCACTTT. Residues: CSASLRDRDTSPLHF.

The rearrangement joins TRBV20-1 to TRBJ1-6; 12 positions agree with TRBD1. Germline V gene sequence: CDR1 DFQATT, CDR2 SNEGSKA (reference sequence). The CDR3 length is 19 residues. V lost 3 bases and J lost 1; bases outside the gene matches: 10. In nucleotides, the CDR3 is TGCAGTGCTAGCGTCCGGGACAGGGGGCGAACGTCCTATAATTCACCCCTCCACTTT. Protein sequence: CSASVRDRGRTSYNSPLHF.

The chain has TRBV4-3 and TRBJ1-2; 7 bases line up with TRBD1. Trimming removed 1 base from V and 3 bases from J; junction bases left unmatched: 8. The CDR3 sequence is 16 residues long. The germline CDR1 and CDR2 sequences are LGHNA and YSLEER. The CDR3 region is CASSQARTGAHYGYTF. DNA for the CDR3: TGCGCCAGCAGCCAAGCTAGGACAGGAGCCCACTATGGCTACACCTTC.

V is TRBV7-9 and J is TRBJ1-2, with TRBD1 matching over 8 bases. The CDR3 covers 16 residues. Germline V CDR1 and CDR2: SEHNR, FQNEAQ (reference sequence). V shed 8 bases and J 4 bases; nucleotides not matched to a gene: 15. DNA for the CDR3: TGTGCCAGCGCGCCTGAACCGAAACAGGGGGGCTATGGCTACACCTTC. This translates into CASAPEPKQGGYGYTF.

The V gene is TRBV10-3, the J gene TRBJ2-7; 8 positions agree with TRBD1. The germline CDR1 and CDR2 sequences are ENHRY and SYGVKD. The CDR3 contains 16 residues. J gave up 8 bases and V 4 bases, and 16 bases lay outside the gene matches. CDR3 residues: CAISAPYRGAPVKQYF. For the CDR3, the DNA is TGTGCCATCAGTGCCCCATACAGGGGGGCCCCCGTGAAGCAGTACTTC.